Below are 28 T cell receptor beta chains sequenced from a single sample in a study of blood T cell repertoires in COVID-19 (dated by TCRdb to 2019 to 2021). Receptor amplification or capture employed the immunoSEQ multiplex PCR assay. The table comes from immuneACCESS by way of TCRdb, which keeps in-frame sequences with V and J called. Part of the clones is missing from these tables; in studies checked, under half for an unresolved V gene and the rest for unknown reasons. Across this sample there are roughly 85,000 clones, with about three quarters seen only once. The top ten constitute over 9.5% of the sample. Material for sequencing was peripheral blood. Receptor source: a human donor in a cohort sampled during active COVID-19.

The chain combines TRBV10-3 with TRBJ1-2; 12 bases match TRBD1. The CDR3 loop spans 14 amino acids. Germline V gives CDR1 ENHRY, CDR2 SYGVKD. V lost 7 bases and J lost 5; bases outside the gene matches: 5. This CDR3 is CAITPGQGAYGYTF. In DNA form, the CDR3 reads TGTGCCATCACCCCGGGACAGGGGGCTTATGGCTACACCTTC.

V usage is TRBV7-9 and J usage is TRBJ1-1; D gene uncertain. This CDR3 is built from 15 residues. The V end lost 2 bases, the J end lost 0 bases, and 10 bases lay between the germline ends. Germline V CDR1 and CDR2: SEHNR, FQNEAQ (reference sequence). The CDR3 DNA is TGTGCCAGCAGCTTAAGGGAGAACGTGAACACTGAAGCTTTCTTT. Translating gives CASSLRENVNTEAFF. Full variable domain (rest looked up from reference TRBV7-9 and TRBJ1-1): DTGVSQNPRHKITKRGQNVTFRCDPISEHNRLYWYRQTLGQGPEFLTYFQNEAQLEKSRLLSDRFSAERPKGSFSTLEIQRTEQGDSAMYLCASSLRENVNTEAFFGQGTRLTVV.

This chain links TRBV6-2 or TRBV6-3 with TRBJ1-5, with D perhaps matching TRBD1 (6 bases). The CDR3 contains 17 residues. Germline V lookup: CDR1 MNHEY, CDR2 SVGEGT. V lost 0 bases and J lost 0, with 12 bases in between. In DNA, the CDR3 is TGTGCCAGCAGTTACTCCACCAGGGGTTATAGCAATCAGCCCCAGCATTTT. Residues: CASSYSTRGYSNQPQHF.

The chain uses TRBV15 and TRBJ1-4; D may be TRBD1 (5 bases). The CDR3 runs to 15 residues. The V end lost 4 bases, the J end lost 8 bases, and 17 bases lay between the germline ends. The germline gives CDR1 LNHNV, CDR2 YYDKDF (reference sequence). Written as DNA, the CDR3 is TGTGCCACCAGCACCGATGGCAGGGTAGGGGAAAAACTGTTTTTT. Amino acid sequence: CATSTDGRVGEKLFF.

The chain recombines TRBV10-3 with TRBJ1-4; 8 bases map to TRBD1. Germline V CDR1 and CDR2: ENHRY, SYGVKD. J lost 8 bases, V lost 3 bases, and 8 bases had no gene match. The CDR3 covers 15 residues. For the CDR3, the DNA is TGTGCCATCAGTGACTCCAGCCAGGGGGCGGAAAAACTGTTTTTT. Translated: CAISDSSQGAEKLFF.

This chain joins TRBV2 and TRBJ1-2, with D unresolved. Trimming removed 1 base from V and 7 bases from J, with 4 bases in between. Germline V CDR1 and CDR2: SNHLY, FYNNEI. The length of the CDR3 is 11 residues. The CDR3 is CASSEVSGYTF. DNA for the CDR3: TGTGCCAGCAGTGAAGTTAGTGGCTACACCTTC.

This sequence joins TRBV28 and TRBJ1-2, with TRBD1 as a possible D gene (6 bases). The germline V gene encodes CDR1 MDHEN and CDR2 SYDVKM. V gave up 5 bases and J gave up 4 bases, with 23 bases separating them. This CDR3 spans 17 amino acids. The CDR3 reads CASSHLLGGGEGYGYTF. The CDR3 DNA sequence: TGTGCCAGCAGTCACCTCCTGGGAGGGGGGGAGGGCTATGGCTACACCTTC.

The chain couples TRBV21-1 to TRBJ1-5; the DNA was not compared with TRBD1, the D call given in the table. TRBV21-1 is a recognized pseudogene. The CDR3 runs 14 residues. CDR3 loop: CAGMRQGAVQPQHF. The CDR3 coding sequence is TGTGCCGGAATGCGACAGGGCGCTGTTCAGCCCCAGCATTTT.

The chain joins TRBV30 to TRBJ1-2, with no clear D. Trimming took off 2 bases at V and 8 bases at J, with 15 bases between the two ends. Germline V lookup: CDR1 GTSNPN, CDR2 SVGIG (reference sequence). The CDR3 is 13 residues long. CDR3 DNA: TGTGCCTGGAGTAAGGGCCCAGCGGGGGGCTACACCTTC. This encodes CAWSKGPAGGYTF.

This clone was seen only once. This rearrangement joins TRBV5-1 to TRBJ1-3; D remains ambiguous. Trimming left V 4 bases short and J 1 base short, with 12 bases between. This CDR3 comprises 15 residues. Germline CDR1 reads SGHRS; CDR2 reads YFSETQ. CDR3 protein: CASSLGYLSGNTIYF. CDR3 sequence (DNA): TGCGCCAGCAGCCTCGGGTACCTGTCTGGAAACACCATATATTTT. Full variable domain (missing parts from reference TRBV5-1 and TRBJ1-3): KAGVTQTPRYLIKTRGQQVTLSCSPISGHRSVSWYQQTPGQGLQFLFEYFSETQRNKGNFPGRFSGRQFSNSRSEMNVSTLELGDSALYLCASSLGYLSGNTIYFGEGSWLTVV.

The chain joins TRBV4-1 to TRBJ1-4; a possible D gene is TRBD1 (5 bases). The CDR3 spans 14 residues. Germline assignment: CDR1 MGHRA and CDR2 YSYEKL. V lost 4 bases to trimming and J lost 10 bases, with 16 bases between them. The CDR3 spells CASSRPLYGGKLFF. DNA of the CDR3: TGCGCCAGCAGCCGCCCTTTATACGGGGGAAAACTGTTTTTT.

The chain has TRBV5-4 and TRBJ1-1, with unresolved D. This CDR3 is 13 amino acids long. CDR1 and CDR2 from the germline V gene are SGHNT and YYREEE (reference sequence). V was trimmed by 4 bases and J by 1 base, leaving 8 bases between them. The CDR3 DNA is TGTGCCAGCAGCGGAGGGTGGAACACTGAAGCTTTCTTT. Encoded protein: CASSGGWNTEAFF. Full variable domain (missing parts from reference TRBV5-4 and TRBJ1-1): ETGVTQSPTHLIKTRGQQVTLRCSSQSGHNTVSWYQQALGQGPQFIFQYYREEENGRGNFPPRFSGLQFPNYSSELNVNALELDDSALYLCASSGGWNTEAFFGQGTRLTVV.

The CDR3 nucleotides are TGTGCCAGCAGCTCCGGACAGTACTATGGCTACACCTTC. As protein: CASSSGQYYGYTF. V gene TRBV7-9 combines with J gene TRBJ1-2; D is possibly TRBD1 (6 bases). CDR1 SEHNR and CDR2 FQNEAQ come from the germline V gene (reference sequence). Trimming took off 4 bases at V and 3 bases at J, with 9 bases between the two ends. The CDR3 length is 13 residues.

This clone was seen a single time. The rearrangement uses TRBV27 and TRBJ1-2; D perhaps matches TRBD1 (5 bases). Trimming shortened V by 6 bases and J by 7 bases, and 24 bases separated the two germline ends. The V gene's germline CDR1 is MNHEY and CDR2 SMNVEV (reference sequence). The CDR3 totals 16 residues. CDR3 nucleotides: TGTGCCAGCAGCCCGAGAGGGGCGGAGGGTTTTAGTGGCTACACCTTC. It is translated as CASSPRGAEGFSGYTF.

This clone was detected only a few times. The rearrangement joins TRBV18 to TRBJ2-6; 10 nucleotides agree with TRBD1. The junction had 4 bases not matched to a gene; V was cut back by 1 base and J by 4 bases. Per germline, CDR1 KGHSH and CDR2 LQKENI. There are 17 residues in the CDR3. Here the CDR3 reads CASSPQGTGVGANVLTF. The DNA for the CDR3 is TGTGCCAGCTCACCACAGGGGACAGGGGTAGGGGCCAACGTCCTGACTTTC.

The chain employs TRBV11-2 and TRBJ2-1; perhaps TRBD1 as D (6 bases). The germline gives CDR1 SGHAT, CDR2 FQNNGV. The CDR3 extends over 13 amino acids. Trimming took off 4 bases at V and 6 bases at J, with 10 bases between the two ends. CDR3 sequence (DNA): TGTGCCAGCAGCTGGACAGAGGGCAATGAGCAGTTCTTC. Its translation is CASSWTEGNEQFF.

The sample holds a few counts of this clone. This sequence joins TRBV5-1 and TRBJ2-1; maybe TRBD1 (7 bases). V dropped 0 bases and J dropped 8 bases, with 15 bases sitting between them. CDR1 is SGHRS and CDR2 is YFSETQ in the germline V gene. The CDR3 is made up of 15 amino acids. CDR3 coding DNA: TGCGCCAGCAGCTTGGGGACAGGAGGGACCCATGAGCAGTTCTTC. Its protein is CASSLGTGGTHEQFF.

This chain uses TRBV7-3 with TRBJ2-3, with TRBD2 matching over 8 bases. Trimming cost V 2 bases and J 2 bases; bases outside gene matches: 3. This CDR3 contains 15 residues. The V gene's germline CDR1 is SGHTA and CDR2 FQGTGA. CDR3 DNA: TGTGCCAGCAGCTTAGGGACTAGTACCACAGATACGCAGTATTTT. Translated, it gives CASSLGTSTTDTQYF.

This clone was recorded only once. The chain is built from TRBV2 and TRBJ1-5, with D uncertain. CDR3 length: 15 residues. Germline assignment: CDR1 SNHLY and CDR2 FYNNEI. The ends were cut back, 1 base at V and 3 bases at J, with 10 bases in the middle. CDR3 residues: CASSEGGRPNQPQHF. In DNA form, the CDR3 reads TGTGCCAGCAGTGAAGGCGGGCGTCCCAATCAGCCCCAGCATTTT.

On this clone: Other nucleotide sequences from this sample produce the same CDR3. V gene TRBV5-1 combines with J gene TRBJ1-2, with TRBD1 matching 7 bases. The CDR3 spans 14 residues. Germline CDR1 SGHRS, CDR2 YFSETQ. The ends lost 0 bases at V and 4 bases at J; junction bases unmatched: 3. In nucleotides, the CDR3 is TGCGCCAGCAGCTTGGGACAGGGTTCCTATGGCTACACCTTC. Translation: CASSLGQGSYGYTF. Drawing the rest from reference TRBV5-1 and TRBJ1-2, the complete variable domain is KAGVTQTPRYLIKTRGQQVTLSCSPISGHRSVSWYQQTPGQGLQFLFEYFSETQRNKGNFPGRFSGRQFSNSRSEMNVSTLELGDSALYLCASSLGQGSYGYTFGSGTRLTVV.

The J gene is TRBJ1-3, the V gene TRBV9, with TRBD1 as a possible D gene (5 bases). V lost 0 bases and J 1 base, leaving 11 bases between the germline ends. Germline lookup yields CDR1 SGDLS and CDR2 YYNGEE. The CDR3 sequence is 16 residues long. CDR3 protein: CASSVATGGSGNTIYF. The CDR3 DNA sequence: TGTGCCAGCAGCGTAGCTACCGGGGGTTCTGGAAACACCATATATTTT.

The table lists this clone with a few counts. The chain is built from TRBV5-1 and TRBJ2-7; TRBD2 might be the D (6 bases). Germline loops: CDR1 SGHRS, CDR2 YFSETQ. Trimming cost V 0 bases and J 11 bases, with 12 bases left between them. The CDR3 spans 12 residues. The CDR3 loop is CASSLADGGKYF. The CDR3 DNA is TGCGCCAGCAGCTTGGCCGACGGGGGAAAGTACTTC.

The CDR3 is CASSLAGQGDYGYTF. Written as DNA, the CDR3 is TGCGCCAGCAGCTTGGCCGGACAGGGGGACTATGGCTACACCTTC. V and J are TRBV5-1 and TRBJ1-2; 10 nucleotides match TRBD1. Germline V gives CDR1 SGHRS, CDR2 YFSETQ. J was trimmed by 3 bases and V by 0 bases; bases with no gene match: 2. This CDR3 has 15 residues.

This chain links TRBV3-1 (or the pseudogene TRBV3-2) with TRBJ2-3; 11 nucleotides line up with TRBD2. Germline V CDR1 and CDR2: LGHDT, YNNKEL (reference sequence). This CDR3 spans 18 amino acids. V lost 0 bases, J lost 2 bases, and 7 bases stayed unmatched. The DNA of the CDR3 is TGTGCCAGCAGCCAAGATCGGTCTAGCGGGGGGTCCACAGATACGCAGTATTTT. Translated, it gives CASSQDRSSGGSTDTQYF.

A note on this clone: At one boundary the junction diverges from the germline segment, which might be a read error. The CDR3 DNA reads as TGTGCCAGCAGTGAACGGGGGACAGGGGGACACCGGGGAGCTGTTTTT. This gives the protein CASSERGTGGHRGAVF. The V gene is TRBV6-4, the J gene TRBJ2-2, with 11 bases lining up with TRBD1. The germline V gene encodes CDR1 MRHNA and CDR2 SNTAGT. The CDR3 spans 16 residues.

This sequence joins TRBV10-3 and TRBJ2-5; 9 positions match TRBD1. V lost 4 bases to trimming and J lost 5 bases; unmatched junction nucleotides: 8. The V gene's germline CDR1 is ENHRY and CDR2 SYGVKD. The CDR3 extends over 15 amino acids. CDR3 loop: CAISVTGGVEETQYF. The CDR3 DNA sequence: TGTGCCATCAGTGTCACAGGGGGCGTAGAGGAGACCCAGTACTTC.

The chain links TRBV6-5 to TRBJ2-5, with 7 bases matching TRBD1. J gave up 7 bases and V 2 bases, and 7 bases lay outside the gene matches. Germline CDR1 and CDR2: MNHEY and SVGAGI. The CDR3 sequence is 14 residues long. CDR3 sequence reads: CASSYQSQGRTQYF. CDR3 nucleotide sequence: TGTGCCAGCAGTTACCAATCACAGGGGCGGACCCAGTACTTC.

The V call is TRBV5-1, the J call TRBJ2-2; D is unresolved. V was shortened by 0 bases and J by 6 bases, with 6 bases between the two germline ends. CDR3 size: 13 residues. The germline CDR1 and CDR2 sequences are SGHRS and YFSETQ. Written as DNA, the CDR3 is TGCGCCAGCAGCTTGGTTGAGCCCGGGGAGCTGTTTTTT. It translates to CASSLVEPGELFF.